Shown below are 27 T cell receptor beta chains from a single sample sequenced in a study of cytomegalovirus exposure and HLA in healthy donors. It was with 60 Vbeta and 13 Jbeta primers that the PCR ran. Here immunoSEQ multiplex PCR was the method, and the copy in TCRdb shows in-frame clones only, minus some. There are over 150,000 clones in the sample; 65% to 80% occur only once, and 4% to 4.5% lies in the top ten. The specimen was PBMCs. The receptors were sampled from a middle-aged woman in good health and CMV-seronegative.

V is TRBV6-6 and J is TRBJ1-2; TRBD1 is a possible D gene (5 bases). Germline V gene data show CDR1 as MNHNY and CDR2 as SVGAGI (reference sequence). Trimming took 0 bases from V and 6 from J, leaving 11 bases between them. CDR3 length equals 14 residues. In DNA form, the CDR3 reads TGTGCCAGCAGTTACTCAGTAGGGGTAGATGGCTACACCTTC. Residues: CASSYSVGVDGYTF.

The chain couples TRBV27 to TRBJ1-1, with 7 positions matching TRBD1. Germline assignment: CDR1 MNHEY and CDR2 SMNVEV (reference sequence). With V trimmed by 5 bases and J by 0 bases, 15 bases remained unmatched. CDR3 length equals 18 residues. The CDR3 is CASSNPSISGTVNTEAFF. DNA of the CDR3: TGTGCCAGCAGTAACCCATCAATTTCCGGGACAGTGAACACTGAAGCTTTCTTT.

The CDR3 DNA reads as TGCAGCGTTGTGTGGCTAGCTAGCGGGAGAGGTGAGCAGTTCTTC. It encodes CSVVWLASGRGEQFF. The gene calls are TRBV29-1 and TRBJ2-1, with 10 bases fitting TRBD2. The CDR3 length is 15 residues. The germline V gene has CDR1 SQVTM and CDR2 ANQGSEA. V lost 4 bases, J lost 9 bases, and 12 bases stayed unmatched.

As regards this clone: Relative to the germline gene, one junction end is altered; a read error may explain this. The V call is TRBV7-9, the J call TRBJ1-5, with TRBD1 identical over 9 bases. This CDR3 region has 15 residues. CDR1 is SEHNR and CDR2 is FQNEAQ in the germline V gene (reference sequence). CDR3 region: CASSVAGTGNQPQHF. The CDR3, as DNA: TGTGCCAGCAGCGTAGCCGGGACAGGGAATCAGCCCCAGCATTTT.

The chain uses TRBV5-3 and TRBJ1-2, with D hard to call. TRBV5-3 is placed among ORFs of uncertain function. The CDR3 loop spans 13 amino acids. V was pared by 2 bases and J by 7 bases, with 12 bases between. CDR3 nucleotides: TGTGCCAGAAGCTTCGGAGGGCCCGGTGGCTACACCTTC. Amino acids: CARSFGGPGGYTF.

The chain is built from TRBV11-3 and TRBJ2-7; the match to TRBD1 covers 12 bases. Germline CDR1 reads SGHNT; CDR2 reads YENEEA. This CDR3 spans 15 amino acids. V was pared by 4 bases and J by 3 bases, with 4 bases of the junction left unmatched. The CDR3 spells CASSWGTGGDYEQYF. CDR3 nucleotide sequence: TGTGCCAGCAGCTGGGGGACAGGGGGCGACTACGAGCAGTACTTC.

The chain links TRBV5-1 to TRBJ2-3, with D perhaps matching TRBD2 (5 bases). V was clipped by 0 bases and J by 10 bases, with 15 bases between them. CDR1 and CDR2 from the germline V gene are SGHRS and YFSETQ. CDR3 length equals 14 residues. In nucleotides, the CDR3 is TGCGCCAGCAGCTTGGCTCTGGGAGAGATCTCGCAGTATTTT. Translation: CASSLALGEISQYF.

The rearrangement links TRBV6-4 to TRBJ2-2, with 7 bases fitting TRBD2. Germline V gene data show CDR1 as MRHNA and CDR2 as SNTAGT. The CDR3 has 14 amino acids. V trimming: 10 bases; J trimming: 5 bases; junction bases outside the gene matches: 10. The CDR3 is CATRLASGTGELFF. DNA of the CDR3: TGTGCCACCCGTCTGGCTAGCGGAACCGGGGAGCTGTTTTTT.

This chain connects TRBV6-6 to TRBJ1-1; 8 bases fit TRBD1. J lost 0 bases, V lost 5 bases, and 8 bases had no gene match. This CDR3 is built from 16 residues. Per the germline V gene, CDR1 is MNHNY and CDR2 is SVGAGI (reference sequence). The CDR3 region has the DNA TGTGCCAGCAGTCCCCGGGACAGGAGATTGAACACTGAAGCTTTCTTT. Residues: CASSPRDRRLNTEAFF.

This rearrangement joins TRBV5-6 to TRBJ2-5; maybe TRBD2 (5 bases). In germline, CDR1 is SGHDT, CDR2 YYEEEE. V was pared by 4 bases and J by 7 bases, with 17 bases between. The CDR3 is 14 amino acids. CDR3 in amino acids: CASSPRTRTGTQYF. In DNA, the CDR3 is TGTGCCAGCAGCCCTCGGACTCGGACGGGGACCCAGTACTTC.

As to this clone: Other DNA sequences in the sample encode the same CDR3. The chain couples TRBV13 to TRBJ2-7; 10 bases align to TRBD2. The germline V gene encodes CDR1 PRHDT and CDR2 FYEKMQ (reference sequence). This CDR3 is 18 amino acids long. The junction had 20 bases not matched to a gene; V was cut back by 5 bases and J by 7 bases. CDR3 region: CASSLTHGGLAEGNEQYF. In DNA, the CDR3 is TGTGCCAGCAGCCTTACCCACGGAGGACTAGCGGAAGGTAATGAGCAGTACTTC.

This chain connects TRBV7-6 to TRBJ2-5; perhaps TRBD2 as D (6 bases). The germline V and J ends were trimmed by 8 bases and 5 bases, with 12 bases remaining between them. Germline assignment: CDR1 SGHVS and CDR2 FNYEAQ. The CDR3 covers 12 residues. CDR3 nucleotide sequence: TGTGCCAGCCGCGGGGAGTCTGAGACCCAGTACTTC. Amino acids: CASRGESETQYF.

This chain links TRBV5-6 with TRBJ2-7; 14 positions agree with TRBD2. Trimming removed 0 bases from V and 2 bases from J; junction bases left unmatched: 7. The CDR3 has 18 residues. Germline CDR1 reads SGHDT; CDR2 reads YYEEEE. The CDR3 DNA reads TGTGCCAGCAGCTTGGTGGGGACTAGCGGGAGCGATCCCTACGAGCAGTACTTC. Translation: CASSLVGTSGSDPYEQYF.

The table lists this clone with a few counts. The chain employs TRBV10-3 and TRBJ2-7, with 9 bases aligning to TRBD2. V shed 2 bases and J 2 bases; nucleotides not matched to a gene: 7. Per the germline V gene, CDR1 is ENHRY and CDR2 is SYGVKD. CDR3 size: 16 residues. The CDR3 sequence: CAISEQSGGRPYEQYF. The CDR3 DNA follows: TGTGCCATCAGTGAGCAGAGCGGGGGGCGTCCCTACGAGCAGTACTTC.

On this clone: Distinct nucleotide sequences in the sample also encode this CDR3. This sequence joins TRBV5-1 and TRBJ1-1; 7 bases map to TRBD1. J lost 6 bases, V lost 2 bases, and 4 bases had no gene match. This CDR3 is built from 13 residues. Germline CDR1 reads SGHRS; CDR2 reads YFSETQ. The CDR3 DNA follows: TGCGCCAGCAGCTTTACAGGGGACGCTGAAGCTTTCTTT. Translating gives CASSFTGDAEAFF.

The chain couples TRBV27 to TRBJ1-2; possibly TRBD1 for D (5 bases). CDR3 length equals 13 residues. Per the germline V gene, CDR1 is MNHEY and CDR2 is SMNVEV (reference sequence). Trimming removed 8 bases at V and 7 bases at J, with 17 bases between. CDR3 in amino acids: CASHPLGQVGYTF. CDR3 sequence (DNA): TGTGCCAGCCACCCCCTGGGGCAGGTTGGCTACACCTTC.

The gene calls are TRBV15 and TRBJ2-5, with D perhaps matching TRBD2 (6 bases). Looked up from germline, CDR1 is LNHNV and CDR2 is YYDKDF (reference sequence). Between the trimmed V and J ends, which lost 5 bases and 6 bases, there was a span of 7 bases. This CDR3 contains 11 residues. The CDR3 loop reads CATSGLQTQYF. CDR3 nucleotide sequence: TGTGCCACCAGCGGACTACAGACCCAGTACTTC.

The chain combines TRBV2 with TRBJ2-5, with 8 bases that match TRBD2. Germline assignment: CDR1 SNHLY and CDR2 FYNNEI. This CDR3 has 14 amino acids. V dropped 7 bases and J dropped 0; count of bases not matched to a gene: 4. Written as DNA, the CDR3 is TGTGCCAGCATTCGCGGGGGGAACCAAGAGACCCAGTACTTC. It codes for CASIRGGNQETQYF.

This CDR3 is CASSGGELGSPLHF. Written as DNA, the CDR3 is TGTGCCAGCAGCGGTGGGGAGCTAGGGTCACCCCTCCACTTT. The chain carries TRBV5-4 and TRBJ1-6; D uncertain. Germline assignment: CDR1 SGHNT and CDR2 YYREEE (reference sequence). With 4 bases removed from V and 10 bases from J, the gap between germline ends came to 15 bases. CDR3 length equals 14 residues.

The chain recombines TRBV6-5 with TRBJ1-2; a possible D gene is TRBD1 (6 bases). The CDR3 runs to 11 residues. Germline V lookup: CDR1 MNHEY, CDR2 SVGAGI. Trimming left V 9 bases short and J 5 bases short, with 10 bases between. The DNA for the CDR3 is TGTGCCAGTGGACAGAAATATGGCTACACCTTC. Translating it yields CASGQKYGYTF.

The chain combines TRBV6-6 with TRBJ1-5; no clear D. Looked up from germline, CDR1 is MNHNY and CDR2 is SVGAGI (reference sequence). Trimming cost V 4 bases and J 0 bases, with 7 bases left between them. The CDR3 contains 14 residues. CDR3 region: CASSSTDSNQPQHF. CDR3 bases: TGTGCCAGCAGTTCTACAGATAGCAATCAGCCCCAGCATTTT.

The chain couples TRBV6-1 to TRBJ1-2; 10 bases align to TRBD1. This CDR3 has 16 amino acids. Looked up from germline, CDR1 is MNHNS and CDR2 is SASEGT. V shed 1 base, J shed 1 base, and the junction held 3 bases outside the gene matches. CDR3 in DNA: TGTGCCAGCAGTGAAGGGGGGACAGGGGTTAACTATGGCTACACCTTC. It translates to CASSEGGTGVNYGYTF.

The V and J genes are TRBV29-1 and TRBJ1-2, with a weak D call TRBD1 (5 bases). Trimming removed 7 bases from V and 13 bases from J, with 19 bases in between. Germline CDR1 SQVTM, CDR2 ANQGSEA. This CDR3 spans 11 amino acids. This chain's CDR3 is CSAVLGGQFTF. CDR3 DNA: TGCAGCGCTGTCCTGGGTGGACAATTCACCTTC. Supplemented by reference TRBV29-1 and TRBJ1-2, the full variable domain reads SAVISQKPSRDICQRGTSLTIQCQVDSQVTMMFWYRQQPGQSLTLIATANQGSEATYESGFVIDKFPISRPNLTFSTLTVSNMSPEDSSIYLCSAVLGGQFTFGSGTRLTVV.

The chain couples TRBV19 to TRBJ1-1; 7 nucleotides line up with TRBD1. The V gene's germline CDR1 is LNHDA and CDR2 SQIVND (reference sequence). After removal of 5 bases from V and 11 bases from J, the junction contained 11 bases not matched to a gene. The CDR3 spans 13 residues. Here the CDR3 reads CASSLRDSSGAFF. CDR3 bases: TGTGCCAGTAGTCTCCGGGACAGCTCTGGGGCTTTCTTT.

This chain links TRBV2 with TRBJ1-2; possible D gene TRBD1, 6 bases. CDR1 and CDR2 (germline): SNHLY, FYNNEI. This CDR3 region has 12 residues. The V end lost 4 bases, the J end lost 3 bases, and 6 bases lay between the germline ends. This chain's CDR3 is CASSAGDYGYTF. CDR3 DNA: TGTGCCAGCAGTGCAGGGGACTATGGCTACACCTTC.

This chain links TRBV27 with TRBJ1-1; D gene unclear. The CDR3 runs to 13 residues. Trimming removed 0 bases at V and 0 bases at J, with 2 bases between. Germline lookup yields CDR1 MNHEY and CDR2 SMNVEV (reference sequence). CDR3 in amino acids: CASSLSLNTEAFF. The CDR3 DNA is TGTGCCAGCAGTTTATCCTTGAACACTGAAGCTTTCTTT.

The chain carries TRBV6-5 and TRBJ2-7; 8 positions match TRBD1. Germline loops: CDR1 MNHEY, CDR2 SVGAGI. Germline trimming cut 0 bases from V and 2 bases from J; bases unmatched to any gene: 0. The length of the CDR3 is 14 residues. For the CDR3, the DNA is TGTGCCAGCAGTTACTCGACAGGGGCCTACGAGCAGTACTTC. Translation: CASSYSTGAYEQYF.